The 16 T cell receptor beta chains below come from one sample, sequenced in a study of T cell responses to AZD1222 COVID-19 vaccine. The assay was immunoSEQ multiplex PCR, and TCRdb's table has in-frame clones only and misses some. The repertoire holds 150,000 to 200,000 clones, with just over 90% as singletons. The sequencing here drew on peripheral blood, taken on day 0 of AZD1222 vaccination. The origin of the receptors is an adult in good health.

This chain joins TRBV4-1 and TRBJ1-1; the D gene is possibly TRBD1 (6 bases). CDR3 length equals 16 residues. Germline CDR1 reads MGHRA; CDR2 reads YSYEKL. V lost 0 bases and J lost 0, with 11 bases in between. CDR3 in DNA: TGCGCCAGCAGCCAAGATGGGACAAATATGAACACTGAAGCTTTCTTT. Translating it yields CASSQDGTNMNTEAFF.

This chain connects TRBV2 to TRBJ2-5; D remains unclear. CDR1 SNHLY and CDR2 FYNNEI come from the germline V gene. The CDR3 has 15 residues. V lost 0 bases and J lost 1, with 9 bases in between. The CDR3 loop is CASSEARSIQETQYF. The DNA for the CDR3 is TGTGCCAGCAGTGAAGCGCGCTCCATCCAAGAGACCCAGTACTTC.

V is TRBV7-9 and J is TRBJ2-1; D gene uncertain. V dropped 0 bases and J dropped 10 bases, with 4 bases sitting between them. The CDR3 covers 11 residues. Germline-derived CDR1 and CDR2 are SEHNR and FQNEAQ (reference sequence). CDR3 amino acids: CASSLAREQFF. CDR3 in DNA: TGTGCCAGCAGCTTAGCGCGGGAGCAGTTCTTC.

The chain recombines TRBV29-1 with TRBJ1-3; D remains unclear. Deletions cut 4 bases from V and 7 bases from J, with 2 bases between. There are 9 residues in the CDR3. CDR1 and CDR2 from the germline V gene are SQVTM and ANQGSEA. CDR3 bases: TGCAGCGTTGCTAACACCATATATTTT. It yields the protein CSVANTIYF.

V is TRBV27 and J is TRBJ2-3, with 8 bases aligning to TRBD2. V shed 5 bases and J 0 bases; nucleotides not matched to a gene: 7. Per the germline V gene, CDR1 is MNHEY and CDR2 is SMNVEV (reference sequence). The CDR3 sequence is 16 residues long. CDR3 protein: CASSPRTSLSTDTQYF. Here the CDR3 DNA reads TGTGCCAGCAGTCCAAGGACTAGCCTTAGCACAGATACGCAGTATTTT.

This chain uses TRBV4-1 with TRBJ1-4, with D unclear. Trimming removed 2 bases at V and 8 bases at J, with 15 bases between. The CDR3 totals 15 residues. CDR1 is MGHRA, CDR2 YSYEKL, per germline. As DNA, the CDR3 is TGCGCCAGCAGCCAAAGAATCCGGGAGGCGGAAAAACTGTTTTTT. The encoded protein is CASSQRIREAEKLFF.

The chain uses TRBV7-6 and TRBJ2-2; 7 bases map to TRBD2. V was pared by 2 bases and J by 0 bases, with 6 bases of the junction left unmatched. CDR3 length equals 17 residues. Germline V gene sequence: CDR1 SGHVS, CDR2 FNYEAQ. CDR3 DNA sequence: TGTGCCAGCAGCTTATTCGACGCGGGAGCGAACACCGGGGAGCTGTTTTTT. Amino acid sequence: CASSLFDAGANTGELFF.

This clone appeared a single time. The gene calls are TRBV6-5 and TRBJ1-2; the D gene is possibly TRBD1 (5 bases). Germline V gene sequence: CDR1 MNHEY, CDR2 SVGAGI. There are 13 residues in the CDR3. The V and J ends lost 5 bases and 4 bases respectively, with 11 bases between them. The CDR3, as DNA: TGTGCCAGCAGTCCCCCTCAGGGCTATGGCTACACCTTC. This translates into CASSPPQGYGYTF.

The rearrangement links TRBV19 to TRBJ1-5, with no clear D. From germline, CDR1 is LNHDA and CDR2 SQIVND (reference sequence). The V end lost 1 base, the J end lost 5 bases, and 6 bases lay between the germline ends. The CDR3 length is 13 residues. CDR3 amino acids: CASSIVSDQPQHF. The CDR3, as DNA: TGTGCCAGTAGTATAGTATCGGATCAGCCCCAGCATTTT. Combining the CDR3 with reference TRBV19 and TRBJ1-5 gives the whole variable domain DGGITQSPKYLFRKEGQNVTLSCEQNLNHDAMYWYRQDPGQGLRLIYYSQIVNDFQKGDIAEGYSVSREKKESFPLTVTSAQKNPTAFYLCASSIVSDQPQHFGDGTRLSIL.

This chain connects TRBV3-1 (or the pseudogene TRBV3-2) to TRBJ1-2; 7 positions match TRBD1. The junction had 8 bases not matched to a gene; V was cut back by 5 bases and J by 5 bases. CDR1 is LGHDT and CDR2 is YNNKEL in the germline V gene (reference sequence). This CDR3 is built from 14 residues. CDR3 in DNA: TGTGCCAGCAGCAGGGGACAGAGAGGATATGGCTACACCTTC. Protein sequence: CASSRGQRGYGYTF.

The chain uses TRBV10-3 and TRBJ2-1, with 7 bases fitting TRBD2. V dropped 10 bases and J dropped 8; count of bases not matched to a gene: 8. CDR1 and CDR2 (germline): ENHRY, SYGVKD. The CDR3 totals 12 residues. CDR3 DNA sequence: TGTGCCACCACGGGGGGTATCGATGAGCAGTTCTTC. Protein product: CATTGGIDEQFF.

The rearrangement joins TRBV5-5 to TRBJ1-2, with 8 bases identical to TRBD1. The CDR3 sequence is 14 residues long. Losses at the gene ends were 4 bases for V and 7 bases for J; bases not matched to a gene: 9. The germline V gene encodes CDR1 SGHKS and CDR2 YYEKEE (reference sequence). The CDR3 nucleotides are TGTGCCAGCAGCGGCCCGACAGGGGAGGGTGGCTACACCTTC. This sequence encodes CASSGPTGEGGYTF.

This chain joins TRBV5-1 and TRBJ1-6; TRBD1 matches 10 bases. CDR3 size: 15 residues. Germline lookup yields CDR1 SGHRS and CDR2 YFSETQ. V shed 0 bases and J 9 bases; nucleotides not matched to a gene: 3. CDR3 protein: CASSLDGTGVSPLHF. CDR3 DNA: TGCGCCAGCAGCTTGGATGGGACAGGGGTTTCACCCCTCCACTTT.

The CDR3 sequence is CASSEGPSVPNNEQFF. CDR3 DNA: TGTGCCAGCAGCGAGGGCCCTAGCGTACCTAACAATGAGCAGTTCTTC. This sequence joins TRBV5-4 and TRBJ2-1; D possibly corresponds to TRBD2 (6 bases). Germline V gene sequence: CDR1 SGHNT, CDR2 YYREEE (reference sequence). Trimming took off 4 bases at V and 5 bases at J, with 19 bases between the two ends. The CDR3 is made up of 16 amino acids.

The chain joins TRBV7-9 to TRBJ1-6; no clear D gene. The V and J ends lost 1 base and 7 bases respectively, with 8 bases between them. CDR3 length equals 14 residues. From germline, CDR1 is SEHNR and CDR2 FQNEAQ (reference sequence). As DNA, the CDR3 is TGTGCCAGCAGCTTAGTGGCAGTCAATTCACCCCTCCACTTT. This encodes CASSLVAVNSPLHF.

CDR3 nucleotides: TGTGCCAGCAGACGACAGGTTTACTACGAGCAGTACTTC. It codes for CASRRQVYYEQYF. The rearrangement links TRBV5-6 to TRBJ2-7, with a weak D call TRBD1 (6 bases). The CDR3 loop spans 13 amino acids. Trimming cost V 5 bases and J 3 bases, with 12 bases left between them. CDR1 is SGHDT and CDR2 is YYEEEE in the germline V gene.